A single sample is the source of the 20 T cell receptor beta chains below, sequenced in a study of T cells in Graves' hyperthyroidism and ophthalmopathy. Amplification of TCR beta CDR3 regions was performed using RNA transcripts as template. TCR CDR3 regions were first amplified by RT-PCR with HTBI primers. TCRdb reprocessed the multiplex PCR reads with MiXCR, giving one entry per CDR3 protein. The profile shows 300,000 to 450,000 distinct CDR3 sequences, 15% to 18% of them singletons. Sample: blood. The receptors shown here come from a woman aged 18 to 35 with Graves' hyperthyroidism that later progressed to Graves' ophthalmopathy.

The sample holds a few counts of this clonotype. This chain joins TRBV20-1 and TRBJ2-1, with TRBD1 as a possible D gene (5 bases). The V end was cut by 6 bases, the J end by 0 bases, with 6 bases between. This CDR3 is built from 12 residues. Germline assignment: CDR1 DFQATT and CDR2 SNEGSKA (reference sequence). In DNA, the CDR3 is TGCAGTGCGGGGCTCTCCTACAATGAGCAGTTCTTC. Its translation is CSAGLSYNEQFF.

This clonotype was counted at least ten times. The chain is built from TRBV28 and TRBJ1-4, with a weak D call TRBD1 (5 bases). V dropped 6 bases and J dropped 0 bases, with 11 bases sitting between them. From germline, CDR1 is MDHEN and CDR2 SYDVKM. The length of the CDR3 is 15 residues. CDR3 nucleotide sequence: TGTGCCAGCAGACCTGACAGTGCAACTAATGAAAAACTGTTTTTT. This translates into CASRPDSATNEKLFF.

This clonotype was seen many times. The chain employs TRBV24-1 and TRBJ2-5; TRBD1 matches 8 bases. In germline, CDR1 is KGHDR, CDR2 SFDVKD. J was trimmed by 2 bases and V by 4 bases; bases with no gene match: 5. This CDR3 comprises 15 residues. For the CDR3, the DNA is TGTGCCACCAGTGAGTACAGGGGGAATCAAGAGACCCAGTACTTC. It codes for CATSEYRGNQETQYF.

Many counts were recorded for this clonotype. This chain links TRBV7-2 with TRBJ2-3; 10 bases fit TRBD2. Germline values: CDR1 SGHTA, CDR2 FQGNSA. Losses at the gene ends were 5 bases for V and 10 bases for J; bases not matched to a gene: 15. This CDR3 has 16 amino acids. In DNA form, the CDR3 reads TGTGCCAGCAGCCCGGGGGGCGCTCTAGCGGGAGAGGCGCAGTATTTT. As protein: CASSPGGALAGEAQYF.

This clonotype was seen many times. The chain employs TRBV7-9 and TRBJ1-5; TRBD1 matches 8 bases. CDR3 length: 15 amino acids. Germline trimming cut 3 bases from V and 2 bases from J; bases unmatched to any gene: 3. Germline V gives CDR1 SEHNR, CDR2 FQNEAQ (reference sequence). The CDR3 sequence is CASSLTGARNQPQHF. The CDR3 DNA follows: TGTGCCAGCAGCTTGACAGGGGCCCGCAATCAGCCCCAGCATTTT.

This clonotype was seen a handful of times. The V gene is TRBV6-1, the J gene TRBJ2-5, with TRBD1 matching over 8 bases. V dropped 5 bases and J dropped 3; count of bases not matched to a gene: 8. This CDR3 spans 15 amino acids. Germline V gene sequence: CDR1 MNHNS, CDR2 SASEGT. The CDR3 sequence is CASSNLRGRKETQYF. For the CDR3, the DNA is TGTGCCAGCAGTAACCTCAGGGGGCGCAAAGAGACCCAGTACTTC.

At least ten counts were recorded for this clonotype. V usage is TRBV27 and J usage is TRBJ2-1, with D maybe TRBD2 (6 bases). Germline V lookup: CDR1 MNHEY, CDR2 SMNVEV (reference sequence). Trimming removed 6 bases from V and 8 bases from J, with 20 bases in between. The CDR3 is 15 residues long. The CDR3 DNA is TGTGCCAGCAGGGAGGAGGGCCTTATAGGGGATGAGCAGTTCTTC. Its translation is CASREEGLIGDEQFF.

This clonotype occurred many times. The chain employs TRBV12-3 or TRBV12-4 and TRBJ2-5, with D possibly matching TRBD2 (6 bases). CDR3 size: 13 residues. V shed 6 bases and J shed 0 bases, with 8 bases lying between them. CDR3 region: CASSRGNQETQYF. CDR3 in DNA: TGTGCCAGCAGCCGGGGGAACCAAGAGACCCAGTACTTC.

This clonotype was counted ten times or more. The chain joins TRBV15 to TRBJ1-5; 7 nucleotides align to TRBD1. Losses at the gene ends were 1 base for V and 0 bases for J; bases not matched to a gene: 6. Germline V gives CDR1 LNHNV, CDR2 YYDKDF (reference sequence). The CDR3 has 17 residues. CDR3 residues: CATSRVGGPYSNQPQHF. The CDR3 bases are TGTGCCACCAGCAGAGTAGGGGGCCCATATAGCAATCAGCCCCAGCATTTT.

This clonotype has ten or more counts. J is TRBJ2-5 and V is TRBV7-8; the match to TRBD2 covers 9 bases. Germline CDR1 SGHVS, CDR2 FQNEAQ. Losses at the gene ends were 0 bases for V and 0 bases for J; bases not matched to a gene: 5. The CDR3 extends over 17 amino acids. For the CDR3, the DNA is TGTGCCAGCAGCTTAGCGTCTAGCGGGGAGTACCAAGAGACCCAGTACTTC. Its protein is CASSLASSGEYQETQYF.

This clonotype was seen ten or more times. V usage is TRBV24-1 and J usage is TRBJ2-3; 9 bases are shared with TRBD2. Looked up from germline, CDR1 is KGHDR and CDR2 is SFDVKD. Unmatched junction bases numbered 5, after V lost 2 bases and J lost 0 bases. This CDR3 comprises 17 residues. The CDR3 protein is CATSDSRLAGSTDTQYF. As DNA, the CDR3 is TGTGCCACCAGTGATTCTCGTCTAGCGGGAAGCACAGATACGCAGTATTTT.

This chain links TRBV29-1 with TRBJ1-2; perhaps TRBD1 as D (6 bases). Trimming took off 7 bases at V and 8 bases at J, with 17 bases between the two ends. This CDR3 is built from 12 residues. Germline loops: CDR1 SQVTM, CDR2 ANQGSEA. CDR3 coding DNA: TGCAGCGCAAAGGGGGGGGACCAAGGCTACACCTTC. The encoded protein is CSAKGGDQGYTF. The full variable domain, its missing parts supplied by reference TRBV29-1 and TRBJ1-2, is SAVISQKPSRDICQRGTSLTIQCQVDSQVTMMFWYRQQPGQSLTLIATANQGSEATYESGFVIDKFPISRPNLTFSTLTVSNMSPEDSSIYLCSAKGGDQGYTFGSGTRLTVV.

This clonotype was found many times. V and J are TRBV5-1 and TRBJ2-7, with TRBD2 identical over 12 bases. Trimming at V came to 6 bases and at J to 0 bases, leaving 7 bases not matched to a gene. There are 16 residues in the CDR3. Per germline, CDR1 SGHRS and CDR2 YFSETQ. The CDR3 nucleotides read TGCGCCAGCACCAGGACTAGCGGGACGAGCTCCTACGAGCAGTACTTC. This gives the protein CASTRTSGTSSYEQYF.

This clonotype was counted ten times or more. V usage is TRBV4-1 and J usage is TRBJ2-5; D not resolved. The germline V gene encodes CDR1 MGHRA and CDR2 YSYEKL. V was pared by 4 bases and J by 1 base, with 7 bases between. This CDR3 spans 13 amino acids. Here the CDR3 reads CASSPRSQETQYF. CDR3 in DNA: TGCGCCAGCAGCCCCAGAAGCCAAGAGACCCAGTACTTC.

This clonotype showed up many times. Written as DNA, the CDR3 is TGTGCCAGCAGCCCAGGACTAGCGGGAGGCCCGGGGAACGAGCAGTACTTC. Its protein product is CASSPGLAGGPGNEQYF. V gene TRBV7-2 combines with J gene TRBJ2-7; 14 bases are a match to TRBD2. Per the germline V gene, CDR1 is SGHTA and CDR2 is FQGNSA. Trimming took 5 bases from V and 5 from J; bases not matched to a gene: 11. This CDR3 region has 17 residues. Full variable domain (outside the CDR3, taken from reference TRBV7-2 and TRBJ2-7): GAGVSQSPSNKVTEKGKDVELRCDPISGHTALYWYRQSLGQGLEFLIYFQGNSAPDKSGLPSDRFSAERTGGSVSTLTIQRTQQEDSAVYLCASSPGLAGGPGNEQYFGPGTRLTVT.

The chain has TRBV20-1 and TRBJ2-1; 15 nucleotides agree with TRBD2. J lost 8 bases, V lost 6 bases, and 8 bases had no gene match. Germline loops: CDR1 DFQATT, CDR2 SNEGSKA (reference sequence). CDR3 length: 15 residues. The DNA for the CDR3 is TGCAGTGCCAGGACTAGCGGGAGGGCCCCTCATGAGCAGTTCTTC. Residues: CSARTSGRAPHEQFF.

This clonotype was counted at least ten times. The chain employs TRBV2 and TRBJ2-1, with 12 positions matching TRBD2. With V trimmed by 3 bases and J by 7 bases, 25 bases remained unmatched. The CDR3 extends over 22 amino acids. The germline V gene has CDR1 SNHLY and CDR2 FYNNEI. The CDR3 reads CASSEGVLGSESSGRAWNEQFF. Written as DNA, the CDR3 is TGTGCCAGCAGTGAGGGGGTCCTAGGTTCTGAATCTAGCGGGAGGGCCTGGAATGAGCAGTTCTTC.

This clonotype was counted once. This chain uses TRBV9 with TRBJ2-5, with D maybe TRBD2 (5 bases). CDR1 and CDR2 from the germline V gene are SGDLS and YYNGEE. Trimming took off 4 bases at V and 6 bases at J, with 16 bases between the two ends. The CDR3 length is 14 residues. In DNA, the CDR3 is TGTGCCAGCAGCCCCAGCGGCCCCGCGAAGACCCAGTACTTC. The encoded protein is CASSPSGPAKTQYF.

This clonotype was counted many times. The CDR3 DNA reads as TGCGCCAGCAGCTTGTTGGGACTAGCGGGAGAGGATACGCAGTATTTT. Translation gives CASSLLGLAGEDTQYF. The V and J genes are TRBV5-1 and TRBJ2-3; 14 bases line up with TRBD2. V dropped 1 base and J dropped 6; count of bases not matched to a gene: 4. The germline V gene encodes CDR1 SGHRS and CDR2 YFSETQ. The CDR3 contains 16 residues.

This chain joins TRBV7-2 and TRBJ2-1, with D maybe TRBD1 (5 bases). Germline-derived CDR1 and CDR2 are SGHTA and FQGNSA. CDR3 length: 16 amino acids. Trimming pared 1 base from V and 6 bases from J, leaving 16 bases between. DNA for the CDR3: TGTGCCAGCAGCTTAGACGGTGGGGCCTGGGGCAATGAGCAGTTCTTC. Translating gives CASSLDGGAWGNEQFF.